The 32 T cell receptor beta chains below were found in one sample sequenced in a study of T cell changes during pregnancy in multiple sclerosis. Only in-frame clones appear in the TCRdb table, and some are missing; sequencing was by immunoSEQ multiplex PCR. This table has 40,000 to 55,000 clones, roughly 90% appearing once. The source was peripheral blood, collected in the second trimester of pregnancy. Source of these receptors: a female donor in good health, enrolled as a control in a pregnancy study.

This chain uses TRBV4-1 with TRBJ2-1; 8 bases fit TRBD2. Looked up from germline, CDR1 is MGHRA and CDR2 is YSYEKL. This CDR3 has 17 residues. J lost 7 bases, V lost 1 base, and 12 bases had no gene match. This CDR3 is CASSQAPSGRLQNEQFF. The CDR3 region has the DNA TGCGCCAGCAGCCAAGCCCCCAGCGGGAGACTACAAAATGAGCAGTTCTTC.

This chain joins TRBV18 and TRBJ2-1; 8 bases agree with TRBD2. After removal of 0 bases from V and 8 bases from J, the junction contained 12 bases not matched to a gene. Germline CDR1 and CDR2: KGHSH and LQKENI. CDR3 length equals 17 residues. CDR3 amino acids: CASSPPIAGYSVDEQFF. CDR3 bases: TGTGCCAGCTCACCACCCATAGCGGGATATTCTGTAGATGAGCAGTTCTTC.

The chain joins TRBV7-2 to TRBJ2-2, with 9 bases identical to TRBD2. The CDR3 runs to 15 residues. The junction had 4 bases not matched to a gene; V was cut back by 2 bases and J by 6 bases. Germline V gene data show CDR1 as SGHTA and CDR2 as FQGNSA. The CDR3 DNA follows: TGTGCCAGCAGCTTATCGGGACTAGCTGCCGGGGAGCTGTTTTTT. Its protein product is CASSLSGLAAGELFF.

This chain connects TRBV7-2 to TRBJ1-4, with 8 bases identical to TRBD1. Germline V lookup: CDR1 SGHTA, CDR2 FQGNSA. Trimming at V came to 1 base and at J to 3 bases, leaving 4 bases not matched to a gene. This CDR3 is built from 16 residues. The CDR3, as DNA: TGTGCCAGCAGCTTAGGGGACAGGATTTCTAATGAAAAACTGTTTTTT. As protein: CASSLGDRISNEKLFF.

V is TRBV30 and J is TRBJ1-6; 8 bases are a match to TRBD1. The V segment lost 3 bases and the J segment 6 bases; nucleotides outside the gene matches: 4. The CDR3 runs to 14 residues. Germline CDR1 is GTSNPN and CDR2 is SVGIG (reference sequence). As DNA, the CDR3 is TGTGCCTGGAGCTTGGGACAGGCTAATTCACCCCTCCACTTT. Its protein is CAWSLGQANSPLHF. Using reference TRBV30 and TRBJ1-6 for the parts outside the CDR3, the full variable domain is SQTIHQWPATLVQPVGSPLSLECTVEGTSNPNLYWYRQAAGRGLQLLFYSVGIGQISSEVPQNLSASRPQDRQFILSSKKLLLSDSGFYLCAWSLGQANSPLHFGNGTRLTVT.

The table lists this clone with a few counts. V is TRBV4-3 and J is TRBJ1-1; 9 nucleotides agree with TRBD1. Germline trimming cut 1 base from V and 0 bases from J; bases unmatched to any gene: 3. Germline V gene sequence: CDR1 LGHNA, CDR2 YSLEER. The CDR3 has 16 residues. The CDR3 region is CASSQVQGAMNTEAFF. For the CDR3, the DNA is TGCGCCAGCAGCCAAGTACAGGGGGCGATGAACACTGAAGCTTTCTTT.

V is TRBV29-1 and J is TRBJ1-1; D may be TRBD1 (5 bases). Trimming shortened V by 6 bases and J by 1 base, and 12 bases separated the two germline ends. Germline V gene data show CDR1 as SQVTM and CDR2 as ANQGSEA. There are 13 residues in the CDR3. In nucleotides, the CDR3 is TGCAGCGTGGGTGACAGCGCGAACACTGAAGCTTTCTTT. Amino acid sequence: CSVGDSANTEAFF. Full variable domain (outside the CDR3, taken from reference TRBV29-1 and TRBJ1-1): SAVISQKPSRDICQRGTSLTIQCQVDSQVTMMFWYRQQPGQSLTLIATANQGSEATYESGFVIDKFPISRPNLTFSTLTVSNMSPEDSSIYLCSVGDSANTEAFFGQGTRLTVV.

V gene TRBV7-2 combines with J gene TRBJ1-2, with no clear D. Trimming pared 3 bases from V and 0 bases from J, leaving 8 bases between. The CDR3 is made up of 14 amino acids. CDR1 and CDR2 from the germline V gene are SGHTA and FQGNSA. CDR3 sequence reads: CASSFAGANYGYTF. The CDR3 DNA reads TGTGCCAGCAGCTTCGCGGGAGCTAACTATGGCTACACCTTC.

The chain has TRBV19 and TRBJ2-3, with TRBD1 matching 10 bases. Germline V gene lookup returns CDR1 LNHDA and CDR2 SQIVND (reference sequence). The CDR3 has 15 residues. Unmatched junction bases numbered 4, after V lost 3 bases and J lost 4 bases. The CDR3 sequence: CASSMEGQGPDTQYF. For the CDR3, the DNA is TGTGCCAGTAGTATGGAGGGACAGGGGCCAGATACGCAGTATTTT.

The table lists this clone with a count of one. The chain uses TRBV2 and TRBJ1-5, with 7 bases lining up with TRBD1. Germline V lookup: CDR1 SNHLY, CDR2 FYNNEI. V was pared by 6 bases and J by 5 bases, with 7 bases of the junction left unmatched. There are 14 residues in the CDR3. The CDR3, as DNA: TGTGCCAGCAGCCAAGGGACAGTTGATCAGCCCCAGCATTTT. Translated, it gives CASSQGTVDQPQHF.

The J gene is TRBJ2-5, the V gene TRBV19, with D maybe TRBD2 (5 bases). Germline V gene data show CDR1 as LNHDA and CDR2 as SQIVND (reference sequence). The V gene lost 1 base and the J gene lost 0 bases, with 9 bases spanning the gap. This CDR3 has 15 residues. The CDR3 DNA is TGTGCCAGTAGTATAGGAGCGGTGAACCAAGAGACCCAGTACTTC. Translating it yields CASSIGAVNQETQYF. Looking up the rest from reference TRBV19 and TRBJ2-5 gives the full variable domain: DGGITQSPKYLFRKEGQNVTLSCEQNLNHDAMYWYRQDPGQGLRLIYYSQIVNDFQKGDIAEGYSVSREKKESFPLTVTSAQKNPTAFYLCASSIGAVNQETQYFGPGTRLLVL.

The CDR3 spells CASSDGTTNTDTQYF. The CDR3 nucleotides are TGTGCCAGCAGTGATGGGACTACAAACACAGATACGCAGTATTTT. The V gene is TRBV6-4, the J gene TRBJ2-3, with 7 nucleotides matching TRBD2. This CDR3 has 15 residues. After removal of 3 bases from V and 2 bases from J, the junction contained 5 bases not matched to a gene. Per germline, CDR1 MRHNA and CDR2 SNTAGT.

The rearrangement joins TRBV7-9 to TRBJ2-7, with D tentatively TRBD2 (5 bases). The CDR3 covers 12 residues. Germline V CDR1 and CDR2: SEHNR, FQNEAQ (reference sequence). The germline V and J ends were trimmed by 8 bases and 1 base, with 9 bases remaining between them. DNA for the CDR3: TGTGCCAGCGAGGGAGAGTCCTACGAGCAGTACTTC. It yields the protein CASEGESYEQYF.

As for this clone: This sample includes further DNA sequences coding for the same CDR3. CDR3 protein: CASSLPGSNTEAFF. The CDR3 DNA reads TGTGCCAGCAGTTTACCAGGGTCGAACACTGAAGCTTTCTTT. The genes are TRBV27 and TRBJ1-1; D perhaps matches TRBD1 (5 bases). The CDR3 length is 14 residues. Trimming left V 2 bases short and J 1 base short, with 8 bases between. Germline V CDR1 and CDR2: MNHEY, SMNVEV (reference sequence).

The J gene is TRBJ1-2, the V gene TRBV19; 12 bases line up with TRBD1. CDR1 is LNHDA, CDR2 SQIVND, per germline (reference sequence). CDR3 length: 18 residues. V lost 4 bases and J lost 3; bases outside the gene matches: 12. The CDR3 protein is CASSRDGTGGARYYGYTF. CDR3 in DNA: TGTGCCAGTAGTAGAGACGGGACAGGGGGCGCAAGATACTATGGCTACACCTTC.

V is TRBV28 and J is TRBJ1-5, with D possibly matching TRBD1 (5 bases). This CDR3 is 15 amino acids long. CDR1 and CDR2 (germline): MDHEN, SYDVKM. Trimming took off 6 bases at V and 5 bases at J, with 17 bases between the two ends. This CDR3 reads CASSRTKGRDQPQHF. In nucleotides, the CDR3 is TGTGCCAGCAGCAGAACGAAGGGGAGGGATCAGCCCCAGCATTTT.

This chain connects TRBV19 to TRBJ1-5, with TRBD1 matching 9 bases. With V trimmed by 6 bases and J by 0 bases, 0 bases remained unmatched. This CDR3 contains 14 residues. Germline V CDR1 and CDR2: LNHDA, SQIVND (reference sequence). The CDR3 nucleotides are TGTGCCAGTAGACAGGGGGCTAGCAATCAGCCCCAGCATTTT. Protein product: CASRQGASNQPQHF.

The rearrangement links TRBV20-1 to TRBJ1-1; the match to TRBD1 covers 9 bases. The germline gives CDR1 DFQATT, CDR2 SNEGSKA (reference sequence). The V gene end was trimmed by 7 bases and the J gene end by 4 bases; junction bases not matched to a gene: 1. The CDR3 has 11 residues. As DNA, the CDR3 is TGCAGTGGACAGGGGGGCACTGAAGCTTTCTTT. It is translated as CSGQGGTEAFF.

This clone has more than one count but fewer than ten. The rearrangement uses TRBV30 and TRBJ1-1, with 11 bases aligning to TRBD1. Germline values: CDR1 GTSNPN, CDR2 SVGIG (reference sequence). V lost 4 bases, J lost 4 bases, and 14 bases stayed unmatched. This CDR3 comprises 17 residues. The CDR3 here is CAWIHTAGTGGLTEAFF. The CDR3 bases are TGTGCCTGGATCCATACCGCCGGGACAGGGGGACTCACTGAAGCTTTCTTT. The variable domain in full, with the rest retrieved from reference TRBV30 and TRBJ1-1, is SQTIHQWPATLVQPVGSPLSLECTVEGTSNPNLYWYRQAAGRGLQLLFYSVGIGQISSEVPQNLSASRPQDRQFILSSKKLLLSDSGFYLCAWIHTAGTGGLTEAFFGQGTRLTVV.

CDR3: CASSVGGDNSPLHF. The CDR3 DNA sequence: TGTGCCAGCAGCGTCGGGGGGGACAATTCACCCCTCCACTTT. This sequence joins TRBV9 and TRBJ1-6, with D tentatively TRBD1 (5 bases). CDR1 and CDR2 from the germline V gene are SGDLS and YYNGEE. Between the trimmed V and J ends, which lost 2 bases and 7 bases, there was a span of 10 bases. This CDR3 region has 14 residues.

The rearrangement links TRBV10-3 to TRBJ1-6; 7 bases map to TRBD1. The CDR3 has 13 amino acids. Trimming removed 6 bases from V and 8 bases from J; junction bases left unmatched: 4. CDR1 is ENHRY and CDR2 is SYGVKD in the germline V gene. Here the CDR3 reads CAIRGTEDSPLHF. CDR3 bases: TGTGCCATCAGAGGGACAGAAGATTCACCCCTCCACTTT.

This CDR3 reads CASRTGNQPQHF. In nucleotides, the CDR3 is TGTGCCAGCAGGACTGGTAATCAGCCCCAGCATTTT. The chain employs TRBV6-5 and TRBJ1-5; no clear D gene. The CDR3 is 12 residues long. CDR1 is MNHEY, CDR2 SVGAGI, per germline. The germline V and J ends were trimmed by 6 bases and 4 bases, with 7 bases remaining between them.

The chain combines TRBV7-9 with TRBJ2-3; TRBD1 is a possible D gene (5 bases). The CDR3 has 15 residues. V was trimmed by 5 bases and J by 5 bases, leaving 17 bases between them. The germline V gene encodes CDR1 SEHNR and CDR2 FQNEAQ (reference sequence). The CDR3 sequence: CASSTGLRQGDTQYF. The CDR3, as DNA: TGTGCCAGCAGCACGGGCCTCCGGCAGGGAGATACGCAGTATTTT.

The rearrangement links TRBV19 to TRBJ1-3; 7 bases agree with TRBD1. In germline, CDR1 is LNHDA, CDR2 SQIVND (reference sequence). Germline trimming cut 6 bases from V and 3 bases from J; bases unmatched to any gene: 8. The CDR3 extends over 15 amino acids. The CDR3 DNA sequence: TGTGCCAGTAGAAACCTACAGGGGATTGGAAACACCATATATTTT. This sequence encodes CASRNLQGIGNTIYF.

The gene calls are TRBV5-4 and TRBJ2-3, with TRBD1 matching over 10 bases. This CDR3 spans 15 amino acids. Germline trimming cut 4 bases from V and 1 base from J; bases unmatched to any gene: 3. CDR1 and CDR2 (germline): SGHNT, YYREEE (reference sequence). The CDR3 here is CASSAGTGGTDTQYF. CDR3 coding DNA: TGTGCCAGCAGCGCTGGGACAGGGGGCACAGATACGCAGTATTTT.

This clone was seen a single time. The chain joins TRBV27 to TRBJ1-3; the D gene is possibly TRBD1 (6 bases). V lost 2 bases and J lost 0, with 11 bases in between. CDR3 length: 16 amino acids. Germline V gene data show CDR1 as MNHEY and CDR2 as SMNVEV (reference sequence). The CDR3 region is CASSLNRVTSGNTIYF. CDR3 DNA sequence: TGTGCCAGCAGTTTAAACAGGGTAACCTCTGGAAACACCATATATTTT.

This chain connects TRBV7-9 to TRBJ2-7, with D possibly matching TRBD1 (5 bases). The germline V and J ends were trimmed by 5 bases and 6 bases, with 17 bases remaining between them. CDR1 and CDR2 from the germline V gene are SEHNR and FQNEAQ (reference sequence). The CDR3 is 14 residues long. The CDR3 DNA follows: TGTGCCAGCAGCCCAGACAGATCAGTCCCCGAGCAGTACTTC. It specifies CASSPDRSVPEQYF.

The chain recombines TRBV27 with TRBJ2-3; D possibly corresponds to TRBD2 (6 bases). The CDR3 has 16 residues. Trimming took 6 bases from V and 2 from J, leaving 18 bases between them. Germline CDR1 MNHEY, CDR2 SMNVEV (reference sequence). The CDR3: CASSPLGTGVTDTQYF. The CDR3 DNA reads as TGTGCCAGCAGCCCCTTAGGGACGGGAGTCACAGATACGCAGTATTTT.

This clone has just one count. This chain joins TRBV11-3 and TRBJ2-1, with D uncertain. The CDR3 spans 17 residues. The V gene lost 4 bases and the J gene lost 0 bases, with 16 bases spanning the gap. CDR1 and CDR2 (germline): SGHNT, YENEEA. The CDR3 nucleotides read TGTGCCAGCAGCTCGTTCACTACTCCCAGCTCCTACAATGAGCAGTTCTTC. Translation: CASSSFTTPSSYNEQFF.

This rearrangement joins TRBV7-9 to TRBJ2-1; D perhaps matches TRBD1 (6 bases). The CDR3 consists of 13 residues. Germline V gene data show CDR1 as SEHNR and CDR2 as FQNEAQ (reference sequence). The germline V and J ends were trimmed by 2 bases and 10 bases, with 12 bases remaining between them. CDR3 amino acids: CASSLTQGLEQFF. For the CDR3, the DNA is TGTGCCAGCAGCTTAACACAGGGCCTCGAGCAGTTCTTC.

J is TRBJ2-5 and V is TRBV19; 8 nucleotides agree with TRBD2. The CDR3 is 14 amino acids. J gave up 3 bases and V 2 bases, and 2 bases lay outside the gene matches. CDR1 and CDR2 (germline): LNHDA, SQIVND (reference sequence). CDR3 amino acids: CASSISSGEETQYF. The CDR3 coding sequence is TGTGCCAGTAGTATAAGTAGCGGGGAAGAGACCCAGTACTTC. Complete variable domain (other parts from reference TRBV19 and TRBJ2-5): DGGITQSPKYLFRKEGQNVTLSCEQNLNHDAMYWYRQDPGQGLRLIYYSQIVNDFQKGDIAEGYSVSREKKESFPLTVTSAQKNPTAFYLCASSISSGEETQYFGPGTRLLVL.

In regard to this clone: In the same sample, other DNA sequences code for this CDR3. V gene TRBV19 combines with J gene TRBJ2-7; a weak D match, TRBD1 (6 bases). Between the trimmed V and J ends, which lost 7 bases and 4 bases, there was a span of 8 bases. CDR1 and CDR2 from the germline V gene are LNHDA and SQIVND (reference sequence). The CDR3 spans 11 residues. The CDR3, as DNA: TGTGCCAGTACGGACAGTTACGAGCAGTACTTC. It translates to CASTDSYEQYF.